Listed below are T cell receptor beta chains from one sample, sequenced in a study of cytomegalovirus exposure and HLA in healthy donors. Produced via immunoSEQ multiplex PCR; TCRdb's table is partial and in-frame only. The sample holds 150,000 to 200,000 clones; roughly 78% are singletons and the top ten take about 13%. Specimen: PBMCs. The receptor set was obtained from a woman aged 45-65 years in good health and CMV-seropositive. Each CDR3 is given with its conserved first and last residue. A D gene is named only where the DNA matches it firmly. Size values are once, few and many counts, or a class for expanded clones, and some rows have none.

clone_size j_call v_call d_call cdr3_aa cdr3_nt
few TRBJ2-5 TRBV6-5 . CASSPTEETQYF TGTGCCAGCAGCCCAACCGAGGAGACCCAGTACTTC
few TRBJ1-2 TRBV19 TRBD1 CASSVDRGLSGYTF TGTGCCAGTAGTGTGGACAGGGGACTGTCCGGCTACACCTTC
. TRBJ1-5 TRBV6-6 . CASSYSGVQPQHF TGTGCCAGCAGTTACTCAGGGGTTCAGCCCCAGCATTTT
. TRBJ2-5 TRBV23-1 . CASSRPAGETQYF TGCGCCAGCAGCCGACCCGCGGGAGAGACCCAGTACTTC
. TRBJ2-7 TRBV14 . CASSQVSGEQYF TGTGCCAGCAGCCAAGTCAGCGGGGAGCAGTACTTC
. TRBJ2-5 TRBV7-9 . CSSSLTHPLQETQYF TGTTCCAGCAGCTTAACTCATCCGCTCCAAGAGACCCAGTACTTC
few TRBJ2-5 TRBV10-2 TRBD2 CASSLAGVQETQYF TGCGCCAGCAGCCTAGCGGGGGTCCAAGAGACCCAGTACTTC
once TRBJ2-1 TRBV5-1 TRBD2 CASSRASGGAANEQFF TGCGCCAGCAGCCGCGCTAGCGGGGGGGCTGCCAATGAGCAGTTCTTC
. TRBJ2-6 TRBV29-1 TRBD1 CSVFQGAGANVLTF TGCAGCGTTTTTCAGGGGGCTGGGGCCAACGTCCTGACTTTC
few TRBJ2-3 TRBV10-3 . CAIRAGLARDTQYF TGTGCCATCAGGGCGGGCCTAGCAAGAGATACGCAGTATTTT
. TRBJ2-2 TRBV19 . CASSIRAGLNTGELFF TGTGCCAGTAGTATCCGAGCGGGCCTGAACACCGGGGAGCTGTTTTTT
. TRBJ2-7 TRBV6-5 . CASSRTGAGGQYF TGTGCCAGCAGTCGGACAGGGGCGGGGGGGCAGTACTTC
. TRBJ2-3 TRBV10-1 . CASSYRDQSTDTQYF TGCGCCAGCAGCTACAGGGACCAAAGCACAGATACGCAGTATTTT
. TRBJ2-5 TRBV12-5 . CASARSGRQETQYF TGTGCTAGTGCTCGCAGTGGCAGACAAGAGACCCAGTACTTC
. TRBJ2-4 TRBV5-1 TRBD1 CASSVDGTAENIQYF TGCGCCAGCAGCGTCGATGGGACAGCAGAAAACATTCAGTACTTC
once TRBJ2-5 TRBV27 TRBD1 CASSRDRAETQYF TGTGCCAGCAGTCGGGACAGGGCGGAGACCCAGTACTTC
many TRBJ1-3 TRBV7-9 TRBD1 CASSSTGGYSSGNTIYF TGTGCCAGCAGCAGCACAGGGGGATACTCCTCTGGAAACACCATATATTTT
. TRBJ2-7 TRBV6-5 . CASSYEGSTYEQYF TGTGCCAGCAGTTACGAGGGCAGTACCTACGAGCAGTACTTC
. TRBJ2-5 TRBV12-5 TRBD2 CASAPGTSGGPETQYF TGTGCTAGTGCTCCCGGGACTAGCGGGGGCCCGGAGACCCAGTACTTC
. TRBJ2-7 TRBV6-1 . CASRFDTGLYEQYF TGTGCCAGCAGGTTTGATACAGGTCTCTACGAGCAGTACTTC
. TRBJ2-7 TRBV5-4 . CASSSMTEASYEQYF TGTGCCAGCAGCTCAATGACGGAGGCTTCCTACGAGCAGTACTTC
few TRBJ2-2 TRBV9 . CASSVAGGRSTGELFF TGTGCCAGCAGCGTGGCGGGCGGTCGGAGCACCGGGGAGCTGTTTTTT
once TRBJ2-7 TRBV10-3 . CAISESTRESYEQYF TGTGCCATCAGTGAGTCGACTCGGGAATCCTACGAGCAGTACTTC
once TRBJ1-2 TRBV5-1 TRBD1 CASSPSRQGYGYTF TGCGCCAGCAGCCCATCCCGACAGGGGTATGGCTACACCTTC
. TRBJ1-2 TRBV29-1 TRBD1 CSAEDRGYGYTF TGCAGCGCAGAGGACAGGGGGTATGGCTACACCTTC
. TRBJ2-7 TRBV4-1 . CASSQVTAYEQYF TGCGCCAGCAGCCAAGTTACAGCCTACGAGCAGTACTTC
. TRBJ2-3 TRBV4-1 . CASSLLSGLGRETQYF TGCGCCAGCAGCCTCCTATCCGGCCTGGGACGGGAGACGCAGTATTTT
. TRBJ2-7 TRBV7-9 TRBD1 CASSSSGQTYEQYF TGTGCCAGCAGCTCATCGGGACAGACCTACGAGCAGTACTTC
. TRBJ2-3 TRBV5-1 TRBD1 CASMTGTRFPGTDTQYF TGCGCCAGCATGACAGGGACGAGGTTTCCTGGCACAGATACGCAGTATTTT